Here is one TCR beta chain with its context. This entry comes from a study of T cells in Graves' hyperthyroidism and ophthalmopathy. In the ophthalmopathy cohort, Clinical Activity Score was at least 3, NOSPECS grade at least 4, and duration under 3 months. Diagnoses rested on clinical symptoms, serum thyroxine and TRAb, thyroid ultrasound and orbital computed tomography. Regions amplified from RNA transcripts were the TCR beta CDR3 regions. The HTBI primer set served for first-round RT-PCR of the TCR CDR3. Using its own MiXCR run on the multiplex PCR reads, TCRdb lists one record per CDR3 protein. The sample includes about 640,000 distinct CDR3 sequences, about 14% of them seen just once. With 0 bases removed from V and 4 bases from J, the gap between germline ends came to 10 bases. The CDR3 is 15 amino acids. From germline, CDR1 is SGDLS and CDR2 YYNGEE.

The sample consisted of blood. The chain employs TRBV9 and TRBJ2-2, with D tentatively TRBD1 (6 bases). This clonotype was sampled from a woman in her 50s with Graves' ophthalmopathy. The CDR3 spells CASSVEQGFTGELFF. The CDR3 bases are TGTGCCAGCAGCGTAGAACAGGGTTTCACCGGGGAGCTGTTTTTT.